This T cell receptor beta chain was identified during a study of T cells in Graves' hyperthyroidism and ophthalmopathy. Hyperthyroidism of Graves' type that showed no ophthalmopathy progression within 18 months was stable. Recently diagnosed hyperthyroidism of less than 2 months' duration affected patients aged 18 to 65. Researchers barred patients who had uncontrolled infection, other autoimmune disease, pregnancy or lactation. It was 8 to 10 ml of fresh peripheral blood that supplied the PBMCs. The V and J ends lost 0 bases and 10 bases, in that order; junction bases with no gene match: 13. The V gene's germline CDR1 is MGHRA and CDR2 YSYEKL. The CDR3 has 16 residues. TCR beta CDR3 regions were amplified from RNA transcripts. Primed by the HTBI set, a first-round RT-PCR was run on the TCR CDR3. TCRdb reprocessed the multiplex PCR reads with MiXCR, giving one entry per CDR3 protein. This sample yields nearly 750,000 distinct CDR3 sequences, of which 30% to 40% are seen a single time; approximately 31% belongs to the top ten.

The chain uses TRBV4-1 and TRBJ1-1, with 8 nucleotides matching TRBD1. This clonotype originated in a woman aged 40 to 55 with Graves' hyperthyroidism. The sequenced material came from blood. The CDR3 DNA sequence: TGCGCCAGCAGCCAAGAGCAGGGGGCGGCTTGGCTCGGAGCTTTCTTT. Protein: CASSQEQGAAWLGAFF.